The clone carrying this TCR beta chain was detected only a few times. No antigen is known for it. These data belong to a study of T cell repertoires in aging, cancer and after chemotherapy. Study-wide findings and caveats: The repertoire data cannot show anything about immunological memory following chemotherapy. Age-matched healthy donors had significantly more diverse, less clonal blood TCR repertoires than untreated cancer patients. In cancer patients, declining TCR diversity with age involved lost richness and lost evenness. In each cancer cohort, median generation probability increased across chemotherapy, suggesting thymic output rebounded.

Amplification of TCR beta used genomic DNA extracted from peripheral blood. Rearranged V-D-J TRB sequences were amplified with a mixed TRB-A/B primer pool. TCRdb recomputed calls from the multiplex PCR reads with MiXCR, one row per CDR3 protein. The sample contains some 2,100 distinct CDR3 sequences, about 25% of which appear only once. The sequence derives from a human donor with a solid tumor. Sequenced: blood.

The CDR3 sequence is CASNPTRALLNTEAFF. Written as DNA, the CDR3 is TGTGCCAGCAACCCCACTCGGGCCCTTTTGAACACTGAAGCTTTCTTT. The chain recombines TRBV7-9 with TRBJ1-1; no clear D. Trimming stripped 7 bases from V and 0 bases from J, with 18 bases between. The germline gives CDR1 SEHNR, CDR2 FQNEAQ (reference sequence). CDR3 length: 16 residues.